The TCR beta chain under discussion was sequenced for a study of cytomegalovirus exposure and HLA in healthy donors. The donors were in the roughly 130-subject validation cohort, distinct from the 666-subject first cohort. V shed 8 bases and J 3 bases; nucleotides not matched to a gene: 10. Germline values: CDR1 LNHDA, CDR2 SQIVND (reference sequence). There are 15 residues in the CDR3. Using immunoSEQ multiplex PCR, the repertoire was profiled, and TCRdb retains in-frame clones only, with some absent. Of over 55,000 clones listed, about 96% are singletons. This clonotype was obtained from a man aged 18 to 35 in good health and CMV-seronegative. Sequenced input: PBMCs. The rearrangement links TRBV19 to TRBJ2-3; 8 nucleotides match TRBD1. The CDR3 region has the DNA TGTGCCAGTGACTACGGACAGGGTAGGACAGATACGCAGTATTTT. Its protein product is CASDYGQGRTDTQYF.